This is a list of T cell receptor beta chains from one sample in a study of cytomegalovirus exposure and HLA in healthy donors. The assay was immunoSEQ multiplex PCR, and TCRdb's table has in-frame clones only and misses some. This table holds about 120,000 clones, 77% found once. The sequencing input was PBMCs. These receptors all come from a man aged 35 to 55 in good health and CMV-seropositive. CDR3s include the opening cysteine and the closing phenylalanine or tryptophan. D genes are given only for firm matches. Clone sizes are given selectively: once, few, many, or a class where the clone is expanded.

abundance: .; j_gene: TRBJ1-2; v_gene: TRBV5-5; d_gene: .; CDR3nt: TGTGCCAGCAGCTTGGTGCAGGGACTGAGCTATGGCTACACCTTC; CDR3aa: CASSLVQGLSYGYTF
abundance: .; j_gene: TRBJ1-1; v_gene: TRBV18; d_gene: TRBD1; CDR3nt: TGTGCCAGCTCACCGGAGACAGGGACGAACACTGAAGCTTTCTTT; CDR3aa: CASSPETGTNTEAFF
abundance: once; j_gene: TRBJ2-2; v_gene: TRBV2; d_gene: .; CDR3nt: TGTGCCAGCAGTGACCGGACTTCCAGAGACGGGGAGCTGTTTTTT; CDR3aa: CASSDRTSRDGELFF
abundance: .; j_gene: TRBJ2-5; v_gene: TRBV30; d_gene: TRBD2; CDR3nt: TGTGCCTGGAGTTCTGGGACTAGCGGGGGGCGGGGGGAGACCCAGTACTTC; CDR3aa: CAWSSGTSGGRGETQYF
abundance: .; j_gene: TRBJ1-1; v_gene: TRBV4-1; d_gene: .; CDR3nt: TGCGCCAGCAGCCAGCCGCCCGGGACACTGAACACTGAAGCTTTCTTT; CDR3aa: CASSQPPGTLNTEAFF
abundance: .; j_gene: TRBJ2-7; v_gene: TRBV18; d_gene: TRBD1; CDR3nt: TGTGCCAGCTCACCTAATGGCGACAGGGTGCAGTACTTC; CDR3aa: CASSPNGDRVQYF
abundance: few; j_gene: TRBJ2-6; v_gene: TRBV25-1; d_gene: .; CDR3nt: TGTGCCAGCAGTGACCACTCTGGGGCCAACGGCCTGACTTTC; CDR3aa: CASSDHSGANGLTF
abundance: .; j_gene: TRBJ1-2; v_gene: TRBV28; d_gene: TRBD1; CDR3nt: TGTGCCAGCAGCCAAACAGGGGTCTATGGCTACACCTTC; CDR3aa: CASSQTGVYGYTF
abundance: .; j_gene: TRBJ2-1; v_gene: TRBV19; d_gene: TRBD2; CDR3nt: TGTGCCAGTAGTCGACTAGCGGGGATAAATGAGCAGTTCTTC; CDR3aa: CASSRLAGINEQFF
abundance: .; j_gene: TRBJ2-7; v_gene: TRBV4-3; d_gene: .; CDR3nt: TGCGCCAGCAGCCAGCTAGCAGGCCAGGCGTACGAGCAGTACTTC; CDR3aa: CASSQLAGQAYEQYF
abundance: once; j_gene: TRBJ2-5; v_gene: TRBV27; d_gene: .; CDR3nt: TGTGCCAGCAGTTTTCTGGGGGCCGGGGAGACCCAGTACTTC; CDR3aa: CASSFLGAGETQYF
abundance: .; j_gene: TRBJ2-7; v_gene: TRBV5-1; d_gene: TRBD2; CDR3nt: TGCGCCAGCAGCTTTGGGAGGGCGTTGGCCTACGAGCAGTACTTC; CDR3aa: CASSFGRALAYEQYF
abundance: few; j_gene: TRBJ1-6; v_gene: TRBV11-2; d_gene: .; CDR3nt: TGTGCCAGCAGCTTTGAACAAAATAATTCACCCCTCCACTTT; CDR3aa: CASSFEQNNSPLHF
abundance: .; j_gene: TRBJ1-6; v_gene: TRBV6-5; d_gene: .; CDR3nt: TGTGCCAGCAGTTACAGACAGCATAATTCACCCCTCCACTTT; CDR3aa: CASSYRQHNSPLHF
abundance: .; j_gene: TRBJ2-3; v_gene: TRBV7-3; d_gene: .; CDR3nt: TGTGCCAGCAGCTTAACGGCGCTGGCGGCAGATACGCAGTATTTT; CDR3aa: CASSLTALAADTQYF
abundance: .; j_gene: TRBJ2-5; v_gene: TRBV29-1; d_gene: .; CDR3nt: TGCAGCGTTGAAGGGGGCAGGGCCCAAGAGACCCAGTACTTC; CDR3aa: CSVEGGRAQETQYF
abundance: .; j_gene: TRBJ1-6; v_gene: TRBV27; d_gene: TRBD1; CDR3nt: TGTGCCAGCATCTTAAGACAGGGGTATAATTCACCCCTCCACTTT; CDR3aa: CASILRQGYNSPLHF
abundance: once; j_gene: TRBJ1-1; v_gene: TRBV6-6; d_gene: .; CDR3nt: TGTGCCAGCAGTTCCACAGTGAACACTGAAGCTTTCTTT; CDR3aa: CASSSTVNTEAFF
abundance: .; j_gene: TRBJ2-1; v_gene: TRBV5-8; d_gene: TRBD2; CDR3nt: TGTGCCAGCAGCTTGGCCGGGGCCCGCGGGGGGAGCTCCTACAATGAGCAGTTCTTC; CDR3aa: CASSLAGARGGSSYNEQFF
abundance: .; j_gene: TRBJ1-5; v_gene: TRBV28; d_gene: .; CDR3nt: TGTGCCAGCATCCCCGCGGGGCCCTATTCGAGCAATCAGCCCCAGCATTTT; CDR3aa: CASIPAGPYSSNQPQHF
abundance: .; j_gene: TRBJ2-2; v_gene: TRBV5-1; d_gene: TRBD1; CDR3nt: TGCGCCAGCAGCTCGCTGGACAGGGGCCCTACTTTTTTT; CDR3aa: CASSSLDRGPTFF
abundance: .; j_gene: TRBJ2-1; v_gene: TRBV9; d_gene: TRBD2; CDR3nt: TGTGCCAGCAGCGACGGGACTAGCGGCAATGAGCAGTTCTTC; CDR3aa: CASSDGTSGNEQFF
abundance: .; j_gene: TRBJ2-1; v_gene: TRBV28; d_gene: .; CDR3nt: TGTGCCAGCAGTTTATTTAACCTCAGAAAGCAGTTCTTC; CDR3aa: CASSLFNLRKQFF
abundance: .; j_gene: TRBJ2-1; v_gene: TRBV11-1; d_gene: TRBD1; CDR3nt: TGTGCCAGCAGCTGGACAGGGGGCGACTACAATGAGCAGTTCTTC; CDR3aa: CASSWTGGDYNEQFF
abundance: .; j_gene: TRBJ2-5; v_gene: TRBV15; d_gene: TRBD2; CDR3nt: TGTGCCACCAGCAGAGATTCCAGCGGGGGGGCTGAGACCCAGTACTTC; CDR3aa: CATSRDSSGGAETQYF
abundance: .; j_gene: TRBJ1-6; v_gene: TRBV7-2; d_gene: .; CDR3nt: TGTGCCAGCAGCTTAGTTATGAGTAATTCACCCCTCCACTTT; CDR3aa: CASSLVMSNSPLHF
abundance: .; j_gene: TRBJ2-6; v_gene: TRBV10-3; d_gene: .; CDR3nt: TGTGCCATCAGACCCCAGCAGGGGCGCAACTCTGGGGCCAACGTCCTGACTTTC; CDR3aa: CAIRPQQGRNSGANVLTF
abundance: .; j_gene: TRBJ1-2; v_gene: TRBV27; d_gene: .; CDR3nt: TGTGCCAGCAGTCCTTCCTGGGCGGGGGCGGAGGGCTACACCTTC; CDR3aa: CASSPSWAGAEGYTF
abundance: .; j_gene: TRBJ1-4; v_gene: TRBV7-9; d_gene: .; CDR3nt: TGTGCCAGCAGCTTAGACAGGGTGGCTAATGAAAAACTGTTTTTT; CDR3aa: CASSLDRVANEKLFF
abundance: .; j_gene: TRBJ2-1; v_gene: TRBV5-4; d_gene: TRBD2; CDR3nt: TGTGCCAGCAGCTTGGTAGCGACTAGCGGGGGACATGAGCAGTTCTTC; CDR3aa: CASSLVATSGGHEQFF
abundance: .; j_gene: TRBJ1-3; v_gene: TRBV5-5; d_gene: .; CDR3nt: TGTGCCAGCAGCTTGCTTCCGACTTCCTCTGGAAACACCATATATTTT; CDR3aa: CASSLLPTSSGNTIYF
abundance: .; j_gene: TRBJ1-6; v_gene: TRBV7-9; d_gene: .; CDR3nt: TGTTCCAGCAGCTTTCAATTTTTGGGGGGAAATTCACCCCTCCACTTT; CDR3aa: CSSSFQFLGGNSPLHF
abundance: .; j_gene: TRBJ2-2; v_gene: TRBV11-1; d_gene: .; CDR3nt: TGTGCCAGCAGCTCAAACAGGGTAGTCGACACCGGGGAGCTGTTTTTT; CDR3aa: CASSSNRVVDTGELFF
abundance: .; j_gene: TRBJ2-2; v_gene: TRBV7-6; d_gene: .; CDR3nt: TGTGCCAGCAGCTCAATCATAGCTTCCGGGGAGCTGTTTTTT; CDR3aa: CASSSIIASGELFF
abundance: .; j_gene: TRBJ2-2; v_gene: TRBV7-6; d_gene: .; CDR3nt: TGTGCCAGCAGCCCCAACACAGGGAGGAACACCGGGGAGCTGTTTTTT; CDR3aa: CASSPNTGRNTGELFF
abundance: .; j_gene: TRBJ2-5; v_gene: TRBV9; d_gene: TRBD2; CDR3nt: TGTGCCAGCAGCAGTAGCGGGGGGGCCCGGGAGACCCAGTACTTC; CDR3aa: CASSSSGGARETQYF
abundance: few; j_gene: TRBJ2-3; v_gene: TRBV27; d_gene: TRBD2; CDR3nt: TGTGCCAGCAGTTTAGTAGCGGGCATCACAGATACGCAGTATTTT; CDR3aa: CASSLVAGITDTQYF
abundance: .; j_gene: TRBJ1-4; v_gene: TRBV14; d_gene: .; CDR3nt: TGTGCCAGCAGCCTCCAGATGGCTAATGAAAAACTGTTTTTT; CDR3aa: CASSLQMANEKLFF
abundance: .; j_gene: TRBJ1-2; v_gene: TRBV6-1; d_gene: TRBD1; CDR3nt: TGTGCCAGCATGCTGCCCGGGACAGGGCTCTATGGCTACACCTTC; CDR3aa: CASMLPGTGLYGYTF
abundance: .; j_gene: TRBJ2-5; v_gene: TRBV19; d_gene: .; CDR3nt: TGTGCCAGTAGTATTTGGACAGAACAAGAGACCCAGTACTTC; CDR3aa: CASSIWTEQETQYF
abundance: .; j_gene: TRBJ2-3; v_gene: TRBV9; d_gene: .; CDR3nt: TGTGCCAGCAGCGTAGGTCAGGGCTCAGATACGCAGTATTTT; CDR3aa: CASSVGQGSDTQYF
abundance: few; j_gene: TRBJ2-5; v_gene: TRBV6-1; d_gene: .; CDR3nt: TGTGCCAGCAGCCTTTCCCTAGGGGCCGAAGAGACCCAGTACTTC; CDR3aa: CASSLSLGAEETQYF
abundance: .; j_gene: TRBJ2-2; v_gene: TRBV15; d_gene: TRBD1; CDR3nt: TGTGCCACCAGCCCACAGGGGCGCGGCGGGGAGCTGTTTTTT; CDR3aa: CATSPQGRGGELFF
abundance: .; j_gene: TRBJ1-4; v_gene: TRBV29-1; d_gene: .; CDR3nt: TGCAGCTTTGGACAGAATGAAAAACTGTTTTTT; CDR3aa: CSFGQNEKLFF
abundance: .; j_gene: TRBJ2-5; v_gene: TRBV15; d_gene: TRBD2; CDR3nt: TGTGCCACCAGCAGAGGAGAAGCGGGGGAAGGGGGAGAGACCCAGTACTTC; CDR3aa: CATSRGEAGEGGETQYF
abundance: .; j_gene: TRBJ2-5; v_gene: TRBV6-5; d_gene: TRBD2; CDR3nt: TGTGCCAGCAGTTACGGCGGGGGTGTCCAAGAGACCCAGTACTTC; CDR3aa: CASSYGGGVQETQYF
abundance: few; j_gene: TRBJ1-1; v_gene: TRBV28; d_gene: TRBD1; CDR3nt: TGTGCCAGCAGTCCCTCCCCCCAGGGACAGACGAAGAACACTGAAGCTTTCTTT; CDR3aa: CASSPSPQGQTKNTEAFF
abundance: .; j_gene: TRBJ2-7; v_gene: TRBV5-6; d_gene: TRBD1; CDR3nt: TGTGCCAGCAGCTTACCGGGGACAGGATCCTACGAGCAGTACTTC; CDR3aa: CASSLPGTGSYEQYF